Listed below are T cell receptor beta chains from one sample, sequenced in a study of read filtering for tumor transcriptome and immune sequencing. MiXCR, run by TCRdb on the reads, gives a single entry per CDR3 protein. The sample holds 40,000 to 50,000 distinct CDR3 sequences, less than 20% seen once. The sequencing sample was made of a population of CD138-negative cells sorted from bone marrow. The source is a donor over 35 with multiple myeloma. The CDR3 runs from the conserved cysteine through the conserved F or W. A D gene is named only where the DNA matches it firmly. Clone size appears in some rows only: once, few, many, or a class for an expanded clone.

J gene,D gene,clone size,V gene,CDR3 protein,CDR3 DNA
TRBJ2-7,.,.,TRBV7-2,CASSPPGLRLGEQYF,TGTGCCAGCAGCCCGCCGGGACTCCGATTAGGCGAGCAGTACTTC
TRBJ2-3,.,many,TRBV7-2,CASSLNVAGGTQYF,TGTGCCAGCAGCTTAAATGTTGCGGGTGGTACGCAGTATTTT
TRBJ2-2,.,many,TRBV12-3/TRBV12-4,CASSFRSGMRTGELFF,TGTGCCAGCAGTTTCAGGAGTGGGATGAGAACCGGGGAGCTGTTTTTT
TRBJ2-1,.,many,TRBV12-3/TRBV12-4,CASSLLAGEEWQFF,TGTGCCAGCAGTTTATTAGCAGGAGAGGAGTGGCAGTTCTTC
TRBJ2-1,TRBD2,many,TRBV29-1,CSVSGGRLPYNEQFF,TGCAGCGTTTCGGGCGGGAGACTACCTTACAATGAGCAGTTCTTC
TRBJ2-5,TRBD2,many,TRBV20-1,CSARGLAQGSHYF,TGCAGTGCCCGGGGACTAGCCCAAGGTTCTCATTACTTC
TRBJ2-1,TRBD2,many,TRBV18,CASSPGTSGNNEQFF,TGTGCCAGCTCACCCGGGACTAGCGGTAACAATGAGCAGTTCTTC
TRBJ2-2,TRBD2,few,TRBV4-3,CASSQDRLAAGELFF,TGCGCCAGCAGCCAAGATAGACTAGCGGCCGGGGAGCTGTTTTTT
TRBJ2-3,.,many,TRBV5-4,CASSLAGWGTDTQYF,TGTGCCAGCAGCTTGGCGGGTTGGGGCACAGATACGCAGTATTTT
TRBJ1-1,.,many,TRBV7-2,CASSNQPNTEAFF,TGTGCCAGCTCTAATCAGCCGAACACTGAAGCTTTCTTT
TRBJ1-1,TRBD1,many,TRBV30,CAWNLPGQGIWGTEAFF,TGTGCCTGGAATCTACCGGGACAGGGGATCTGGGGCACTGAAGCTTTCTTT
TRBJ2-1,TRBD2,many,TRBV20-1,CSLDRRREDNEQFF,TGCAGCCTAGACCGGCGGCGGGAGGACAATGAGCAGTTCTTC
TRBJ1-5,.,many,TRBV10-2,CASSESGVNQPQHF,TGCGCCAGCAGTGAGTCAGGGGTCAATCAGCCCCAGCATTTT
TRBJ1-1,.,many,TRBV29-1,CSVEEGRSTEAFF,TGCAGCGTTGAAGAGGGGAGGAGCACTGAAGCTTTCTTT
TRBJ2-7,.,many,TRBV11-3,CASSLDRGYEQYF,TGTGCCAGCAGCTTAGACAGAGGCTACGAGCAGTACTTC
TRBJ2-1,TRBD1,many,TRBV10-3,CAIRGGGQGSSYNEQFF,TGTGCCATCAGGGGAGGTGGACAGGGGTCGAGTTACAATGAGCAGTTCTTC